This T cell receptor (beta chain) was recorded in a study of identifying expanded T cells in peripheral blood. This table comes from immunoSEQ multiplex PCR, and its TCRdb copy is limited to in-frame clones, with some not included. The table lists fewer than 65,000 clones, around 87% of them singletons. V gave up 0 bases and J gave up 3 bases, with 11 bases separating them. Germline V gives CDR1 SGHTA, CDR2 FQGNSA. The CDR3 is 15 amino acids. The gene calls are TRBV7-2 and TRBJ1-2; maybe TRBD1 (6 bases). This clonotype was sampled from a person between 18 and 75 years old in good health. The sequenced material came from blood. CDR3 in amino acids: CASSLAGAGDYGYTF. The DNA of the CDR3 is TGTGCCAGCAGCTTAGCGGGGGCAGGGGACTATGGCTACACCTTC.